What follows describes a single T cell receptor beta chain. These data originate in a study of blood T cell repertoires in COVID-19. TCRdb's table, derived via immunoSEQ multiplex PCR, lists solely in-frame clones and lacks some. The profile covers approximately 470,000 clones, with roughly 87% appearing a single time and around 0.7% taken by the ten largest. CDR3 length equals 14 residues. Germline V gene sequence: CDR1 GTSNPN, CDR2 SVGIG (reference sequence). Germline trimming cut 7 bases from V and 5 bases from J; bases unmatched to any gene: 11. Those enrolled, adults aged about 18 to 89 years, came from 20 to 25 US areas. Allocation to cohorts depended on clinical history reported by the participants. What the recovered Cohort 3 donors had was two negative PCRs, clearance, or symptom resolution.

The receptor's source is a woman younger than 35 who had recovered from COVID-19. This rearrangement joins TRBV30 to TRBJ1-5, with TRBD1 matching over 7 bases. Sequenced sample: PBMCs or T cells enriched from blood (not recorded which). CDR3 protein: CAYADRLGDQPQHF. The CDR3 nucleotides are TGTGCCTACGCGGACAGGTTAGGCGATCAGCCCCAGCATTTT.